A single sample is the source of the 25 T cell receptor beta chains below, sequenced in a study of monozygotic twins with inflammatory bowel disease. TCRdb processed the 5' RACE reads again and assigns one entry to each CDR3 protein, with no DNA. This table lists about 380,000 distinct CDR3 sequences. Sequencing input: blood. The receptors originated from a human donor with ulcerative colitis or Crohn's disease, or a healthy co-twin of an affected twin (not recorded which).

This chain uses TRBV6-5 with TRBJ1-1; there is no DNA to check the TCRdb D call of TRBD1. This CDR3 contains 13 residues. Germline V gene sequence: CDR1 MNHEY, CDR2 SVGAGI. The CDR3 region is CASSSRQFLKAFF.

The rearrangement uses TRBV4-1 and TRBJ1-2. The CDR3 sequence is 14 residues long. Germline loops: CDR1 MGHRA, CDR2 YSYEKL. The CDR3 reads CASSSSGGGYGYTF.

This CDR3 reads CASSYAGQGGETQYF. V and J are TRBV6-5 and TRBJ2-5; the TCRdb D gene call, TRBD1, has no DNA to confirm it. The germline V gene encodes CDR1 MNHEY and CDR2 SVGAGI. This CDR3 has 15 residues.

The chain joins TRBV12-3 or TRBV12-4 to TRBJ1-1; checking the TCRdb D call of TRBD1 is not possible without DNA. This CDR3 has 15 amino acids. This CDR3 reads CASSRTQGANTEAFF.

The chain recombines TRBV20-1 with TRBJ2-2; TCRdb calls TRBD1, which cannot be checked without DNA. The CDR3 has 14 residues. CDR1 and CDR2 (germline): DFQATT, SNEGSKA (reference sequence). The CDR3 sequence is CSAPRQGYTGELFF.

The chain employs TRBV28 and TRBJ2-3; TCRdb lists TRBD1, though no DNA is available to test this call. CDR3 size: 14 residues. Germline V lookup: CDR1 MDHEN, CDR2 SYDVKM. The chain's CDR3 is CASISSAPTDTQYF. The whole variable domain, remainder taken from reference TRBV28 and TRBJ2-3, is DVKVTQSSRYLVKRTGEKVFLECVQDMDHENMFWYRQDPGLGLRLIYFSYDVKMKEKGDIPEGYSVSREKKERFSLILESASTNQTSMYLCASISSAPTDTQYFGPGTRLTVL.

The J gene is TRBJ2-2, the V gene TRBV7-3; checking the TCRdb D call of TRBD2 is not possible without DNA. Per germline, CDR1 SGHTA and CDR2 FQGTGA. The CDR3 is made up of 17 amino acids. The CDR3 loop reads CASSLSVTTVRGGELFF.

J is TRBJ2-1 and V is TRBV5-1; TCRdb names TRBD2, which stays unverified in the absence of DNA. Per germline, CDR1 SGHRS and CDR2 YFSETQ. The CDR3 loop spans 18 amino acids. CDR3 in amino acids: CASSSEGGSPFPSDEQFF.

CDR3 protein: CASSQGARINGNTIYF. The chain uses TRBV4-2 and TRBJ1-3. The CDR3 is made up of 16 amino acids. CDR1 is LGHNA, CDR2 YNFKEQ, per germline.

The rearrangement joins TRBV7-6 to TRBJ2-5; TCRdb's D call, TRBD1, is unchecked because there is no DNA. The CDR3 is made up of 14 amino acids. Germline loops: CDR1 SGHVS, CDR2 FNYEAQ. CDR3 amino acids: CASSFYQGQETQYF.

This chain's CDR3 is CASSFYISLAASYNEQFF. The rearrangement links TRBV5-5 to TRBJ2-1; the D gene TCRdb calls, TRBD2, cannot be checked with no DNA. Per germline, CDR1 SGHKS and CDR2 YYEKEE (reference sequence). The CDR3 extends over 18 amino acids.

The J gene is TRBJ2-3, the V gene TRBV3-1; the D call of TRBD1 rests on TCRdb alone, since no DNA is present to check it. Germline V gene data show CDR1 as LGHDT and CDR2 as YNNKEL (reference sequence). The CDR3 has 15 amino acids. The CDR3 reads CASSPPSASTDTQYF.

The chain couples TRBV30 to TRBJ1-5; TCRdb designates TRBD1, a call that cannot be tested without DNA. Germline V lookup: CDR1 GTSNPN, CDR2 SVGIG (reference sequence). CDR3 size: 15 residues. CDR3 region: CAWTTGTGGNQPQHF. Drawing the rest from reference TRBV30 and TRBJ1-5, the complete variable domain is SQTIHQWPATLVQPVGSPLSLECTVEGTSNPNLYWYRQAAGRGLQLLFYSVGIGQISSEVPQNLSASRPQDRQFILSSKKLLLSDSGFYLCAWTTGTGGNQPQHFGDGTRLSIL.

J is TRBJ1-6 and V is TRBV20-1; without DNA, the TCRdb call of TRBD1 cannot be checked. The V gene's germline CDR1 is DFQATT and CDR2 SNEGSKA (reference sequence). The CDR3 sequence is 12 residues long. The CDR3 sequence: CSARTGDSPLHF.

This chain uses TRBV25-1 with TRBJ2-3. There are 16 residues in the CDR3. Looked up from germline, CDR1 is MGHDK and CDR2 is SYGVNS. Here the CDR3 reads CASSELGAKSTDTQYF.

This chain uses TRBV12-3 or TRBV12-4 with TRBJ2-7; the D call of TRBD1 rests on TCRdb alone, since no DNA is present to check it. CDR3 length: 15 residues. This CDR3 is CASSPLTGSSYEQYF.

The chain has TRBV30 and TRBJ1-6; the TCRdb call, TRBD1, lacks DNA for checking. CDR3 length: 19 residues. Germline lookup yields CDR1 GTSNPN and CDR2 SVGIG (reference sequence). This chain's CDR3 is CAWSSVPGQGKGVASPLHF. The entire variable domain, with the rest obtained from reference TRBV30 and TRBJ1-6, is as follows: SQTIHQWPATLVQPVGSPLSLECTVEGTSNPNLYWYRQAAGRGLQLLFYSVGIGQISSEVPQNLSASRPQDRQFILSSKKLLLSDSGFYLCAWSSVPGQGKGVASPLHFGNGTRLTVT.

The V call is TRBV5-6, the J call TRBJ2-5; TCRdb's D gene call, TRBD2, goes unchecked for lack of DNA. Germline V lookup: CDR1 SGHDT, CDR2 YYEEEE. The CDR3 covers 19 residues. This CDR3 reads CASSLTTSGGAGSQETQYF. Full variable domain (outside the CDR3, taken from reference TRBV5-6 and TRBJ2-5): DAGVTQSPTHLIKTRGQQVTLRCSPKSGHDTVSWYQQALGQGPQFIFQYYEEEERQRGNFPDRFSGHQFPNYSSELNVNALLLGDSALYLCASSLTTSGGAGSQETQYFGPGTRLLVL.

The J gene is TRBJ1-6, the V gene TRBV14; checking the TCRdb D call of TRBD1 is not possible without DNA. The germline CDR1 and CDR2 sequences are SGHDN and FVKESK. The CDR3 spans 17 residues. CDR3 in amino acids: CASSHEQSDRGDSPLHF.

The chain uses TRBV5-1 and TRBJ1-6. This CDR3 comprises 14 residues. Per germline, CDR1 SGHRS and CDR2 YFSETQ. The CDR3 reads CASSPLGTNSPLHF. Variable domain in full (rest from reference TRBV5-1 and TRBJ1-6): KAGVTQTPRYLIKTRGQQVTLSCSPISGHRSVSWYQQTPGQGLQFLFEYFSETQRNKGNFPGRFSGRQFSNSRSEMNVSTLELGDSALYLCASSPLGTNSPLHFGNGTRLTVT.

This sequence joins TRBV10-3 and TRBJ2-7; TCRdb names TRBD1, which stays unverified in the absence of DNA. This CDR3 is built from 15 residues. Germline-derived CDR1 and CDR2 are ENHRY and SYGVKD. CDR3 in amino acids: CAISETLGLSYEQYF.

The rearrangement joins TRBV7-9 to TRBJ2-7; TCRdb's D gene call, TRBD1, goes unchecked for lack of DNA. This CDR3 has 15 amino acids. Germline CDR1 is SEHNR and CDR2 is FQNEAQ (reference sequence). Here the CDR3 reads CASSLIGDHRYEQYF.

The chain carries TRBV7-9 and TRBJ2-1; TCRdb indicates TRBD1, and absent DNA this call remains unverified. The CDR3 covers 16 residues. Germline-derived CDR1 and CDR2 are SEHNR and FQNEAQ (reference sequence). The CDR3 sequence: CASSPRRGPNYNEQFF.

CDR3 region: CASSPDRFYSNQPQHF. The rearrangement links TRBV6-2 or TRBV6-3 to TRBJ1-5; TCRdb returns TRBD1, unconfirmable since there is no DNA. The CDR3 contains 16 residues. Germline-derived CDR1 and CDR2 are MNHEY and SVGEGT.

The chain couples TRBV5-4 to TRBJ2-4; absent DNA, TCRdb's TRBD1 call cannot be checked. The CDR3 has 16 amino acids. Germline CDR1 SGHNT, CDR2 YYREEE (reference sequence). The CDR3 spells CASSPGQGKGKNIQYF. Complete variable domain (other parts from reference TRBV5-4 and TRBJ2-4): ETGVTQSPTHLIKTRGQQVTLRCSSQSGHNTVSWYQQALGQGPQFIFQYYREEENGRGNFPPRFSGLQFPNYSSELNVNALELDDSALYLCASSPGQGKGKNIQYFGAGTRLSVL.